This T cell receptor beta chain was captured in a study of tumor and adjacent non-tumor tissue in lung cancer. Study-wide points: Compared with tumor, normal lung showed significantly lower TCR diversity. Top 100 clones took a larger repertoire share in normal lung.

V dropped 6 bases and J dropped 1 base, with 17 bases sitting between them. This CDR3 spans 15 amino acids. Germline V CDR1 and CDR2: DFQATT, SNEGSKA (reference sequence). TCRbeta libraries were built with three rounds of nested PCR, modified from ARM-PCR. TCRdb used MiXCR to reprocess the multiplex PCR reads, holding one entry per CDR3 protein. The sample has fewer than 90,000 distinct CDR3 sequences; roughly 77% are singletons. No cell sorting was done before RNA was extracted from the tissue. The normal lung tissue was taken more than 3 cm from the tumor edge. This clonotype was observed at least ten times. What it recognizes is unknown.

The origin of this receptor is a woman aged 45-65 years with non-small cell lung cancer. V gene TRBV20-1 combines with J gene TRBJ2-3; no clear D. What was sequenced was distant non-tumor lung tissue. CDR3 bases: TGCAGTGCCATGATCCAAAGACCGGGCACAGATACGCAGTATTTT. It translates to CSAMIQRPGTDTQYF.